Below, 28 T cell receptor beta chains from the same sample are listed, as sequenced in a study of Ad26.COV2.S vaccination and SARS-CoV-2 variants. Specified treatment: 19 received Ad26.COV2.S at low or high dose, single or two shots; roughly 5 received placebo; per-sample allocation not given. Day 63 after the first vaccine or placebo injection was the time point for sampling. Sequencing used immunoSEQ multiplex PCR; TCRdb keeps in-frame clones, though not all of them. The table has around 340,000 clones, around 89% seen once. This specimen consisted of peripheral blood, obtained in a trial of Ad26.COV2.S vaccine versus placebo. The receptors shown here come from a person between 18 and 65 years old who received the Ad26.COV2.S COVID-19 vaccine or a placebo.

This chain joins TRBV3-1 (or the pseudogene TRBV3-2) and TRBJ2-7; 10 nucleotides match TRBD2. Germline values: CDR1 LGHDT, CDR2 YNNKEL (reference sequence). CDR3 length: 16 amino acids. The V and J ends lost 0 bases and 2 bases, in that order; junction bases with no gene match: 4. The CDR3 protein is CASSQDTGTSAYEQYF. The CDR3 DNA reads TGTGCCAGCAGCCAAGATACCGGGACTAGCGCCTACGAGCAGTACTTC.

This rearrangement joins TRBV6-1 to TRBJ1-5; D uncertain. V was pared by 1 base and J by 0 bases, with 13 bases between. CDR3 size: 17 residues. In germline, CDR1 is MNHNS, CDR2 SASEGT. The CDR3: CASSEEQSFYSNQPQHF. CDR3 nucleotide sequence: TGTGCCAGCAGTGAAGAACAGAGTTTTTATAGCAATCAGCCCCAGCATTTT.

The chain has TRBV21-1 and TRBJ2-1; the D call of TRBD1 is as the table states it, not checked on the DNA. TRBV21-1 is flagged as a pseudogene. The CDR3 loop spans 11 amino acids. CDR3: CASMDRDEQFF. In nucleotides, the CDR3 is TGTGCCAGCATGGACAGGGATGAGCAGTTCTTC.

This rearrangement joins TRBV3-1 (or the pseudogene TRBV3-2) to TRBJ2-1; 9 nucleotides line up with TRBD2. This CDR3 is 16 amino acids long. V shed 0 bases, J shed 4 bases, and the junction held 4 bases outside the gene matches. CDR1 and CDR2 from the germline V gene are LGHDT and YNNKEL (reference sequence). CDR3 sequence (DNA): TGTGCCAGCAGCCAAGATCCAGCGGGAGGTTACAATGAGCAGTTCTTC. Translation: CASSQDPAGGYNEQFF.

V and J are TRBV24-1 and TRBJ2-3; 7 positions match TRBD2. The CDR3 extends over 15 amino acids. V dropped 6 bases and J dropped 3; count of bases not matched to a gene: 8. Germline CDR1 KGHDR, CDR2 SFDVKD. The CDR3 here is CATSSLAGSTDTQYF. In DNA, the CDR3 is TGTGCCACCAGTTCATTAGCGGGTTCAACAGATACGCAGTATTTT.

This clone showed up just once. The J gene is TRBJ1-1, the V gene TRBV6-6; 10 nucleotides align to TRBD1. Germline V gives CDR1 MNHNY, CDR2 SVGAGI (reference sequence). The CDR3 consists of 14 residues. J lost 4 bases, V lost 6 bases, and 5 bases had no gene match. The chain's CDR3 is CASRVTGGGTEAFF. The CDR3 DNA is TGTGCCAGCAGGGTGACAGGGGGCGGCACTGAAGCTTTCTTT.

This chain joins TRBV4-3 and TRBJ1-4; D gene unclear. This CDR3 comprises 13 residues. V was cut by 1 base and J by 7 bases, with 7 bases left in between. Germline V gives CDR1 LGHNA, CDR2 YSLEER. CDR3 DNA: TGCGCCAGCAGCCAAGTCCGGGGTGAAAAACTGTTTTTT. Translation gives CASSQVRGEKLFF.

The V and J genes are TRBV5-1 and TRBJ2-3, with D maybe TRBD2 (5 bases). Germline V gene sequence: CDR1 SGHRS, CDR2 YFSETQ. Between the trimmed V and J ends, which lost 0 bases and 0 bases, there was a span of 11 bases. The CDR3 extends over 16 amino acids. The CDR3 sequence is CASSLAGDHSTDTQYF. For the CDR3, the DNA is TGCGCCAGCAGCTTGGCCGGGGATCATAGCACAGATACGCAGTATTTT.

This clone was observed at least ten times. This rearrangement joins TRBV24-1 to TRBJ2-2; D remains unclear. CDR1 KGHDR and CDR2 SFDVKD come from the germline V gene. CDR3 size: 17 residues. With 6 bases removed from V and 2 bases from J, the gap between germline ends came to 18 bases. CDR3 in amino acids: CATSRADGQINTGELFF. In DNA form, the CDR3 reads TGTGCCACCAGTAGGGCGGATGGTCAGATAAACACCGGGGAGCTGTTTTTT.

This chain links TRBV9 with TRBJ2-3; 7 bases line up with TRBD1. Germline V gives CDR1 SGDLS, CDR2 YYNGEE. J was trimmed by 2 bases and V by 7 bases; bases with no gene match: 7. The CDR3 loop spans 14 amino acids. The CDR3 DNA follows: TGTGCCAGCGCAACCGGGACAGTCACAGATACGCAGTATTTT. This translates into CASATGTVTDTQYF.

This CDR3 is CASSTDFGTDEQYF. The DNA for the CDR3 is TGTGCCAGCAGTACGGATTTCGGGACAGACGAGCAGTACTTC. V usage is TRBV27 and J usage is TRBJ2-7, with 7 bases aligning to TRBD1. Germline V lookup: CDR1 MNHEY, CDR2 SMNVEV (reference sequence). CDR3 length equals 14 residues. V lost 5 bases and J lost 5; bases outside the gene matches: 9.

CDR3 bases: TGTGCCAGCAGTTCAAGGGGGGACTCGGCAGATACGCAGTATTTT. It codes for CASSSRGDSADTQYF. This chain uses TRBV28 with TRBJ2-3; TRBD1 or TRBD2 may be the D gene (6 bases each). The germline V and J ends were trimmed by 4 bases and 4 bases, with 15 bases remaining between them. The CDR3 runs 15 residues. Germline-derived CDR1 and CDR2 are MDHEN and SYDVKM.

The gene calls are TRBV6-2 or TRBV6-3 and TRBJ1-1, with D unresolved. V dropped 2 bases and J dropped 1 base, with 5 bases sitting between them. Looked up from germline, CDR1 is MNHEY and CDR2 is SVGEGT. The CDR3 length is 13 residues. Here the CDR3 DNA reads TGTGCCAGCAGTTACGGAAGGAACACTGAAGCTTTCTTT. Its translation is CASSYGRNTEAFF.

This clone was observed a single time. This chain uses TRBV6-5 with TRBJ2-3; TRBD2 matches at 12 bases. The CDR3 is made up of 15 amino acids. In germline, CDR1 is MNHEY, CDR2 SVGAGI. Trimming cost V 5 bases and J 6 bases; bases outside gene matches: 6. CDR3 DNA: TGTGCCAGCAGTCGACTAGCGGGAGATTTGGATACGCAGTATTTT. Protein sequence: CASSRLAGDLDTQYF.

The chain couples TRBV2 to TRBJ2-7; D may be TRBD1 or TRBD2 (5 bases each). This CDR3 comprises 13 residues. Germline V lookup: CDR1 SNHLY, CDR2 FYNNEI. V lost 0 bases, J lost 6 bases, and 9 bases lay in between. In nucleotides, the CDR3 is TGTGCCAGCAGTGAAGCCCGGGGCGGCGAGCAGTACTTC. The encoded protein is CASSEARGGEQYF.

The CDR3 here is CASRPTSTDTQYF. As DNA, the CDR3 is TGTGCCAGCAGGCCGACTAGCACAGATACGCAGTATTTT. The chain uses TRBV6-5 and TRBJ2-3, with D unclear. The V gene's germline CDR1 is MNHEY and CDR2 SVGAGI. Trimming cost V 6 bases and J 0 bases, with 7 bases left between them. The length of the CDR3 is 13 residues.

DNA of the CDR3: TGTGCCAGCAGACGAGACAGGGGGCTCACTGAAGCTTTCTTT. Translating gives CASRRDRGLTEAFF. The chain links TRBV28 to TRBJ1-1; 10 nucleotides align to TRBD1. The V gene end was trimmed by 6 bases and the J gene end by 4 bases; junction bases not matched to a gene: 5. The CDR3 runs 14 residues. Germline-derived CDR1 and CDR2 are MDHEN and SYDVKM. The full variable domain, rest sourced from reference TRBV28 and TRBJ1-1, is DVKVTQSSRYLVKRTGEKVFLECVQDMDHENMFWYRQDPGLGLRLIYFSYDVKMKEKGDIPEGYSVSREKKERFSLILESASTNQTSMYLCASRRDRGLTEAFFGQGTRLTVV.

V gene TRBV12-3 or TRBV12-4 combines with J gene TRBJ1-1; TRBD1 matches 8 bases. Losses at the gene ends were 6 bases for V and 7 bases for J; bases not matched to a gene: 7. This CDR3 is 13 amino acids long. The CDR3 reads CASRIDRGGEAFF. The CDR3, as DNA: TGTGCCAGCAGGATAGACAGGGGTGGTGAAGCTTTCTTT.

This clone appeared a single time. This chain connects TRBV13 to TRBJ1-1; 7 bases line up with TRBD1. This CDR3 spans 13 amino acids. The germline gives CDR1 PRHDT, CDR2 FYEKMQ (reference sequence). V was pared by 4 bases and J by 8 bases, with 7 bases of the junction left unmatched. Here the CDR3 reads CASSSGQSNEAFF. The CDR3 DNA follows: TGTGCCAGCAGCTCGGGACAGTCTAACGAAGCTTTCTTT.

The chain combines TRBV9 with TRBJ1-2, with no clear D. The germline V gene has CDR1 SGDLS and CDR2 YYNGEE. Trimming took off 0 bases at V and 4 bases at J, with 16 bases between the two ends. The CDR3 has 16 amino acids. CDR3 nucleotide sequence: TGTGCCAGCAGCGTAGGAGTAGGGAATGATGGCTATGGCTACACCTTC. Translation: CASSVGVGNDGYGYTF.

This clone was seen only once. The V call is TRBV3-1 (or the pseudogene TRBV3-2), the J call TRBJ1-2; no clear D. Trimming cost V 4 bases and J 4 bases, with 10 bases left between them. From germline, CDR1 is LGHDT and CDR2 YNNKEL (reference sequence). The CDR3 length is 13 residues. CDR3 sequence: CASSRSSRYGYTF. In DNA, the CDR3 is TGTGCCAGCAGCCGTTCCTCCCGCTATGGCTACACCTTC.

V gene TRBV7-8 combines with J gene TRBJ2-7; D is perhaps TRBD2 (5 bases). There are 14 residues in the CDR3. CDR1 is SGHVS and CDR2 is FQNEAQ in the germline V gene. Trimming took off 4 bases at V and 0 bases at J, with 10 bases between the two ends. CDR3 amino acids: CASSSDWSSYEQYF. CDR3 coding DNA: TGTGCCAGCAGCTCGGACTGGAGCTCCTACGAGCAGTACTTC.

Here the CDR3 reads CASSQSPRDHEQYF. CDR3 sequence (DNA): TGCGCCAGCAGTCAATCCCCAAGGGACCACGAGCAGTACTTC. The chain is built from TRBV23-1 and TRBJ2-7; D tentatively fits TRBD1 or TRBD2 (5 bases each). TRBV23-1 has ORF status, its function being uncertain. The V and J ends lost 0 bases and 5 bases respectively, with 11 bases between them. This CDR3 contains 14 residues.

Turning to this clone: Other DNA sequences in the same sample also yield this CDR3. The chain uses TRBV30 and TRBJ1-3; D not certain. Trimming shortened V by 5 bases and J by 1 base, and 12 bases separated the two germline ends. This CDR3 spans 14 amino acids. The V gene's germline CDR1 is GTSNPN and CDR2 SVGIG (reference sequence). The CDR3 loop reads CAWGLGHSGNTIYF. In DNA, the CDR3 is TGTGCCTGGGGCTTAGGCCATTCTGGAAACACCATATATTTT.

The V call is TRBV11-2, the J call TRBJ1-2, with 7 bases lining up with TRBD1. Trimming cost V 5 bases and J 5 bases; bases outside gene matches: 11. CDR3 length: 15 residues. The V gene's germline CDR1 is SGHAT and CDR2 FQNNGV. CDR3 sequence reads: CASSQSSGTEYGYTF. The CDR3 bases are TGTGCCAGCAGCCAGTCATCCGGGACAGAATATGGCTACACCTTC.

The V call is TRBV19, the J call TRBJ1-3, with D possibly TRBD1 on 6 matching bases. The CDR3 is 15 residues long. Between the trimmed V and J ends, which lost 6 bases and 2 bases, there was a span of 14 bases. Germline V gene sequence: CDR1 LNHDA, CDR2 SQIVND (reference sequence). CDR3 DNA sequence: TGTGCCAGTAGCCGGGCCAGGGGCCCTGGAAACACCATATATTTT. Translating it yields CASSRARGPGNTIYF.

For this clone: A far larger clone differs by one base, so this is likely a read error. The chain carries TRBV11-2 and TRBJ2-2; D is unresolved. This CDR3 has 14 amino acids. Germline values: CDR1 SGHAT, CDR2 FQNNGV. The ends were cut back, 0 bases at V and 1 base at J, with 3 bases in the middle. CDR3 protein: CASSLDRNTGELFF. The CDR3 nucleotides read TGTGCCAGCAGCTTAGACAGGAACACCGGGGAGCTGTTTTTT.

The chain employs TRBV11-2 and TRBJ2-3; D is perhaps TRBD2 (6 bases). CDR3 size: 17 residues. The germline gives CDR1 SGHAT, CDR2 FQNNGV. The V and J ends lost 0 bases and 3 bases respectively, with 16 bases between them. The CDR3 spells CASSLEGLVAATDTQYF. As DNA, the CDR3 is TGTGCCAGCAGCTTAGAAGGTTTGGTAGCGGCGACAGATACGCAGTATTTT.